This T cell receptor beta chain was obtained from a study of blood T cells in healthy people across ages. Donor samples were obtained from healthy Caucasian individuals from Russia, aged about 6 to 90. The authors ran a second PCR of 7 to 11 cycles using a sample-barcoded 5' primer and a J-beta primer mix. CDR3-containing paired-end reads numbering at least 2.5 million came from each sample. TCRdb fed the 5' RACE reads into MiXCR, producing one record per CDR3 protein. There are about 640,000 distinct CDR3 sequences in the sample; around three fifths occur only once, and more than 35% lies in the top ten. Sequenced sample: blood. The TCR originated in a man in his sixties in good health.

CDR3 in DNA: TGCGCCAGCAGCCCCGGGACAGGGCTTTATCAGCCCCAGCATTTT. Protein sequence: CASSPGTGLYQPQHF. The V gene is TRBV5-1, the J gene TRBJ1-5, with TRBD1 matching over 9 bases. V lost 4 bases and J lost 5; bases outside the gene matches: 7. In germline, CDR1 is SGHRS, CDR2 YFSETQ. This CDR3 has 15 amino acids.